This T cell receptor (beta chain) appears in the sequencing data of a study of T cell responses to AZD1222 COVID-19 vaccine. In this sample, this clone turned up once. Its antigen is not identified. CDR1 is MNHEY, CDR2 SVGEGT, per germline. The CDR3 length is 17 residues. V lost 5 bases, J lost 0 bases, and 17 bases lay in between. Regarding the study as a whole: Seropositive AZD1222 recipients at baseline numbered only five or six. Clonal diversity may have been underestimated in mostly white British donors.

Clones were read by immunoSEQ multiplex PCR, and TCRdb kept only the in-frame ones, dropping some. The data show tens of thousands of clones, 90% seen once. The input for sequencing was peripheral blood, taken 28 days after the second AZD1222 dose. The chain carries TRBV6-2 or TRBV6-3 and TRBJ2-1, with TRBD1 as a possible D gene (6 bases). The TCR comes from an adult who received the AZD1222 COVID-19 vaccine. The DNA of the CDR3 is TGTGCCAGCAGTACCTTGAATAGGGGGAGCTCCTACAATGAGCAGTTCTTC. This codes for CASSTLNRGSSYNEQFF.